This TCR beta chain came from a study of cytomegalovirus exposure and HLA in healthy donors. The assay was immunoSEQ multiplex PCR, and TCRdb's table has in-frame clones only and misses some. The sample has about 130,000 clones, about 91% seen once. CDR1 is MNHEY and CDR2 is SMNVEV in the germline V gene (reference sequence). The CDR3 spans 18 residues. V lost 5 bases, J lost 0 bases, and 17 bases lay in between. Sequencing was done on a sample of PBMCs. The genes are TRBV27 and TRBJ2-6; possibly TRBD1 for D (5 bases). The origin of this receptor is a woman aged 18-35 years in good health and CMV-seronegative. The CDR3: CASSADSYMHSGANVLTF. CDR3 in DNA: TGTGCCAGCAGTGCCGACAGTTACATGCACTCTGGGGCCAACGTCCTGACTTTC. Full variable domain (outside the CDR3, taken from reference TRBV27 and TRBJ2-6): EAQVTQNPRYLITVTGKKLTVTCSQNMNHEYMSWYRQDPGLGLRQIYYSMNVEVTDKGDVPEGYKVSRKEKRNFPLILESPSPNQTSLYFCASSADSYMHSGANVLTFGAGSRLTVL.